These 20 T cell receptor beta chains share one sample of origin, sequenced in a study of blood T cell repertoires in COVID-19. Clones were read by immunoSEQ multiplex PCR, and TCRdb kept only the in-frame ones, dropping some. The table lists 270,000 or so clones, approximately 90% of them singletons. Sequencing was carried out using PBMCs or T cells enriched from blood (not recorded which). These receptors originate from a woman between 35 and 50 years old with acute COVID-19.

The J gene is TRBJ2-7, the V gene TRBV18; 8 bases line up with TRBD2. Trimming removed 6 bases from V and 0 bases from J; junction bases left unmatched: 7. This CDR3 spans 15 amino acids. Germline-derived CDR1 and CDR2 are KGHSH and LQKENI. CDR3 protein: CASSPTSAASYEQYF. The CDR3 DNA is TGTGCCAGCTCCCCGACTAGCGCAGCCTCCTACGAGCAGTACTTC.

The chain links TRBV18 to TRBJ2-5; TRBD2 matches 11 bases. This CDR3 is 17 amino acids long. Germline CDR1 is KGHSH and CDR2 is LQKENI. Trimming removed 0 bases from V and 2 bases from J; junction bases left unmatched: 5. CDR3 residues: CASSPPGLAGGQETQYF. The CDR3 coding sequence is TGTGCCAGCTCACCACCGGGATTAGCGGGAGGGCAAGAGACCCAGTACTTC.

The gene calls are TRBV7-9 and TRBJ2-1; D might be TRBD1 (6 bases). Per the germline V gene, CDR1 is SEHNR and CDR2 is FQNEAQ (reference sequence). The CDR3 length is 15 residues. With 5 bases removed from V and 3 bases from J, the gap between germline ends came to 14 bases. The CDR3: CASSKSRGHYNEQFF. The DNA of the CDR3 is TGTGCCAGCAGCAAGTCCAGGGGTCACTACAATGAGCAGTTCTTC.

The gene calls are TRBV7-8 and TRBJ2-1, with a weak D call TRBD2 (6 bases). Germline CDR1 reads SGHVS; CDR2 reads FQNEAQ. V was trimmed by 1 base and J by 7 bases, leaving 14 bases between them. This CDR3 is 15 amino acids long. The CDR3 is CASSLDGGRRNEQFF. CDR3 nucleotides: TGTGCCAGCAGCTTAGATGGGGGGAGGAGGAATGAGCAGTTCTTC.

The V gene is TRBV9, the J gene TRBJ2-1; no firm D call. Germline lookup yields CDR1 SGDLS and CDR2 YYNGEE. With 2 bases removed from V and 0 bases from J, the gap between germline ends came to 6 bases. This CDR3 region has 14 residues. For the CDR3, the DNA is TGTGCCAGCAGCGTCACGAGCTCCTACAATGAGCAGTTCTTC. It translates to CASSVTSSYNEQFF.

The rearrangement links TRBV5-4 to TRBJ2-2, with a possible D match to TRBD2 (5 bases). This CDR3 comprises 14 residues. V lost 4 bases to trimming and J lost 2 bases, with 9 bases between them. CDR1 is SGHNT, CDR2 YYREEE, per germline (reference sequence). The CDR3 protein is CASSRGPNTGELFF. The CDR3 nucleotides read TGTGCCAGCAGCCGCGGGCCTAACACCGGGGAGCTGTTTTTT.

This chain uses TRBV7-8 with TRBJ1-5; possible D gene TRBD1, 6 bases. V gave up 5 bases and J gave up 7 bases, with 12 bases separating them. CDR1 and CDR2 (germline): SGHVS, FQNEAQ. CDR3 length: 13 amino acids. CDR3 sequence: CASSPLRGQPQHF. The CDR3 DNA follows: TGTGCCAGCAGCCCCCTAAGGGGGCAGCCCCAGCATTTT.

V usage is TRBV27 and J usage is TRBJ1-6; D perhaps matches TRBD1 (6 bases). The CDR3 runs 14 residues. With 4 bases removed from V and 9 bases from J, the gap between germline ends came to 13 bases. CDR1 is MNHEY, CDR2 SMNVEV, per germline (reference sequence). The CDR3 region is CASSWTADRSPLHF. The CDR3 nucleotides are TGTGCCAGCAGTTGGACAGCTGATCGTTCACCCCTCCACTTT.

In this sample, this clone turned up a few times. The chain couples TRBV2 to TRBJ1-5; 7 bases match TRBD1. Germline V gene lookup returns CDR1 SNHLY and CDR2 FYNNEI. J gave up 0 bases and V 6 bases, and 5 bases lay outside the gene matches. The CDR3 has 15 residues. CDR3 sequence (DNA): TGTGCCAGCAGGGGGGACAGTTATAGCAATCAGCCCCAGCATTTT. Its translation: CASRGDSYSNQPQHF.

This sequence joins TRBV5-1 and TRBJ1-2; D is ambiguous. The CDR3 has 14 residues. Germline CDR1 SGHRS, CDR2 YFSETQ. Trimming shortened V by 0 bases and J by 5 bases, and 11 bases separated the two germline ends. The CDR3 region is CASSLALTSYGYTF. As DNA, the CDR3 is TGCGCCAGCAGCTTGGCCTTAACATCGTATGGCTACACCTTC.

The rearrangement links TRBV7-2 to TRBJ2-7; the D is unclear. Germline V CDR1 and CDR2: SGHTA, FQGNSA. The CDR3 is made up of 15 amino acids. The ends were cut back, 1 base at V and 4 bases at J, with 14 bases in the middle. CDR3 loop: CASSLGLAARYEQYF. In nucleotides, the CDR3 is TGTGCCAGCAGCTTAGGACTTGCGGCGAGGTACGAGCAGTACTTC.

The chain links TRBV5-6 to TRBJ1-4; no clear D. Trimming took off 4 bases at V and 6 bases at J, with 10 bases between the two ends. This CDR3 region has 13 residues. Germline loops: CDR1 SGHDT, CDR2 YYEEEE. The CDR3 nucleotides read TGTGCCAGCAGCCGGGAACATCATGAAAAACTGTTTTTT. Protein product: CASSREHHEKLFF. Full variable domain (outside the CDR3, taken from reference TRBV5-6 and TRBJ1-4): DAGVTQSPTHLIKTRGQQVTLRCSPKSGHDTVSWYQQALGQGPQFIFQYYEEEERQRGNFPDRFSGHQFPNYSSELNVNALLLGDSALYLCASSREHHEKLFFGSGTQLSVL.

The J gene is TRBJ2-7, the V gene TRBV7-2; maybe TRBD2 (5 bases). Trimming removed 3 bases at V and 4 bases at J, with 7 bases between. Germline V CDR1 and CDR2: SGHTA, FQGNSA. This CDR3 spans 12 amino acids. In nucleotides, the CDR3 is TGTGCCAGCAGCTTTTCGGGATACGAGCAGTACTTC. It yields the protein CASSFSGYEQYF.

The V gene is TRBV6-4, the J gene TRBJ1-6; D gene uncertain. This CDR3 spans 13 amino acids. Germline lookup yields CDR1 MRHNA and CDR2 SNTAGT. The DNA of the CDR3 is TGTGAAACCGAGACGGGTCGGAATTCACCCCTCCACTTT. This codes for CETETGRNSPLHF.

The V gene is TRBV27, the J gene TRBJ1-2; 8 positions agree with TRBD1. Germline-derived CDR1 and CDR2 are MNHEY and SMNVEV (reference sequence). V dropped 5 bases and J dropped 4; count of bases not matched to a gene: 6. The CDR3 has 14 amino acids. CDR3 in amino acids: CASSPTGAPYGYTF. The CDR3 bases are TGTGCCAGCAGTCCGACAGGGGCGCCCTATGGCTACACCTTC.

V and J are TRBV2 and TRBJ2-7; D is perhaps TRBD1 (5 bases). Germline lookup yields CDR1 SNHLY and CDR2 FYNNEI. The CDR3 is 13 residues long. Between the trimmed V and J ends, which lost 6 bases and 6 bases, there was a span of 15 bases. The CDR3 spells CASRDRSLTEQYF. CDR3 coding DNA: TGTGCCAGCAGAGACAGAAGTCTAACCGAGCAGTACTTC.

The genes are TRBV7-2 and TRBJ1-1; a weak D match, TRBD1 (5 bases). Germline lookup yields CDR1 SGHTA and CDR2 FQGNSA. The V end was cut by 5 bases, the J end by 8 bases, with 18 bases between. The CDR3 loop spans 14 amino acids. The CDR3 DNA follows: TGTGCCAGCAGCAGAGGTGGGAGGGGCCCGGAAGCTTTCTTT. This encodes CASSRGGRGPEAFF.

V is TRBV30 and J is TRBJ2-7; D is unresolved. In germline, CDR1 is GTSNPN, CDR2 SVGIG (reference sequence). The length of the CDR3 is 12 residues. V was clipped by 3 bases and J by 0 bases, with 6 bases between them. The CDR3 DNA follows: TGTGCCTGGAGCGGGTTCTCCTACGAGCAGTACTTC. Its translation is CAWSGFSYEQYF.

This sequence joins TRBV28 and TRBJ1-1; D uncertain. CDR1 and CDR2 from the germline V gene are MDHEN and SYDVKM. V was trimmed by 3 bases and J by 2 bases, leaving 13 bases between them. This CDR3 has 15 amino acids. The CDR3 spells CASSLVQPSNTEAFF. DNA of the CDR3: TGTGCCAGCAGTTTGGTACAGCCCAGTAACACTGAAGCTTTCTTT.

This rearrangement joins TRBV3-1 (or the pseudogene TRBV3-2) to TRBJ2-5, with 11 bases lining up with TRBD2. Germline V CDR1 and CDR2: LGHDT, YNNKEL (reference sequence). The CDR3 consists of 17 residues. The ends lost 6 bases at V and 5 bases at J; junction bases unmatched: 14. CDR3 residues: CASRITSGGRWRETQYF. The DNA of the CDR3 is TGTGCCAGCAGAATCACTAGCGGGGGCCGCTGGAGGGAGACCCAGTACTTC.